The source of this TCR beta chain is a study of technical replicates of blood from a handful of donors. CDR3 size: 12 residues. Germline CDR1 and CDR2: SGHTA and FQGNSA. V shed 2 bases and J shed 1 base, with 2 bases lying between them. Some clones are missing from TCRdb's copy, which holds only in-frame ones; the method was immunoSEQ multiplex PCR. Here the sample spans about 69,000 clones, over 75% being singletons. The receptor's source is a human donor in good health. Some clones in this sample may be carry-over from other donors' samples. The chain is built from TRBV7-2 and TRBJ1-1; the D is unclear. Sequencing used PBMCs. CDR3 DNA: TGTGCCAGCAGCTTACAGAACACTGAAGCTTTCTTT. Amino acid sequence: CASSLQNTEAFF.